The 20 T cell receptor beta chains presented below share a single source sample, sequenced in a study of CD8 T cells in ankylosing spondylitis. TCRdb re-called the 5' RACE reads through MiXCR, storing one row per CDR3 protein. The data hold some 700,000 distinct CDR3 sequences, with roughly 20% observed a single time. General study points: What appeared characteristic of ankylosing spondylitis blood was a TCR beta motif of fewer than ten highly homologous variants.

The antigens of these receptors remain unknown. The sequencing sample was made of blood, either unsorted or a sorted T cell fraction (not recorded which). The source is a male donor with ankylosing spondylitis.

The V and J genes are TRBV10-3 and TRBJ1-4; D is unresolved. Trimming shortened V by 3 bases and J by 0 bases, and 8 bases separated the two germline ends. The CDR3 totals 15 residues. The germline V gene encodes CDR1 ENHRY and CDR2 SYGVKD. The CDR3 sequence is CAISDGGATNEKLFF. Written as DNA, the CDR3 is TGTGCCATCAGTGATGGTGGGGCAACTAATGAAAAACTGTTTTTT.

This clonotype appeared many times. J is TRBJ2-7 and V is TRBV12-3 or TRBV12-4; no clear D gene. CDR3 length: 12 residues. V was pared by 3 bases and J by 2 bases, with 5 bases between. Here the CDR3 DNA reads TGTGCCAGCAGTTTGGTGCCCTACGAGCAGTACTTC. Protein product: CASSLVPYEQYF.

The genes are TRBV5-5 and TRBJ1-1, with D possibly being TRBD1 (5 bases). CDR3 length equals 14 residues. The V end was cut by 3 bases, the J end by 4 bases, with 13 bases between. Germline values: CDR1 SGHKS, CDR2 YYEKEE (reference sequence). The CDR3 nucleotides read TGTGCCAGCAGCTACGGGACGTTATCCACTGAAGCTTTCTTT. It encodes CASSYGTLSTEAFF.

V and J are TRBV12-3 or TRBV12-4 and TRBJ2-3; the match to TRBD1 covers 8 bases. The V segment lost 6 bases and the J segment 1 base; nucleotides outside the gene matches: 6. The CDR3 has 15 amino acids. The CDR3 loop is CASRQGQGRTDTQYF. The CDR3 DNA follows: TGTGCCAGCAGACAAGGACAGGGCCGCACAGATACGCAGTATTTT.

A few counts support this clonotype. V gene TRBV18 combines with J gene TRBJ2-2; 11 bases map to TRBD1. The ends lost 3 bases at V and 5 bases at J; junction bases unmatched: 5. The germline gives CDR1 KGHSH, CDR2 LQKENI. The CDR3 is 16 residues long. The CDR3: CASSPRTGGRTGELFF. The CDR3 nucleotides read TGTGCCAGCTCACCTAGGACAGGGGGCCGAACCGGGGAGCTGTTTTTT.

This chain links TRBV5-1 with TRBJ2-7; 9 bases match TRBD1. V was clipped by 4 bases and J by 2 bases; unmatched bases: 10. Germline values: CDR1 SGHRS, CDR2 YFSETQ. The CDR3 length is 16 residues. CDR3 nucleotide sequence: TGCGCCAGCAGCGCAGGACAGGGGCGAGGGGCCTACGAGCAGTACTTC. The encoded protein is CASSAGQGRGAYEQYF.

This chain links TRBV7-9 with TRBJ2-7; D possibly corresponds to TRBD1 (5 bases). Germline CDR1 reads SEHNR; CDR2 reads FQNEAQ (reference sequence). This CDR3 has 14 amino acids. Trimming cost V 3 bases and J 0 bases, with 9 bases left between them. In DNA form, the CDR3 reads TGTGCCAGCAGCTTTGGGGCCAGCTCCTACGAGCAGTACTTC. Translated: CASSFGASSYEQYF.

This chain links TRBV5-1 with TRBJ1-1; no firm D call. The V and J ends lost 2 bases and 1 base respectively, with 9 bases between them. The CDR3 covers 14 residues. The germline V gene encodes CDR1 SGHRS and CDR2 YFSETQ. CDR3 amino acids: CASSFNPGNTEAFF. The CDR3 region has the DNA TGCGCCAGCAGCTTCAACCCAGGGAACACTGAAGCTTTCTTT.

This clonotype was counted many times. The J gene is TRBJ2-2, the V gene TRBV4-2; D unresolved. In germline, CDR1 is LGHNA, CDR2 YNFKEQ. V gave up 0 bases and J gave up 7 bases, with 9 bases separating them. CDR3 length equals 14 residues. The CDR3 is CASSQEYGFGELFF. CDR3 DNA sequence: TGTGCCAGCAGCCAAGAGTACGGGTTCGGGGAGCTGTTTTTT.

This chain connects TRBV3-1 to TRBJ2-5; D call uncertain. The CDR3 extends over 12 amino acids. V dropped 0 bases and J dropped 7 bases, with 6 bases sitting between them. Germline V gene sequence: CDR1 LGHDT, CDR2 YNNKEL (reference sequence). CDR3 protein: CASSQEGMTQYF. As DNA, the CDR3 is TGTGCCAGCAGCCAAGAGGGGATGACCCAGTACTTC.

The V and J genes are TRBV12-3 or TRBV12-4 and TRBJ2-5, with D perhaps matching TRBD1 (6 bases). CDR3 length: 13 residues. Trimming took off 8 bases at V and 1 base at J, with 11 bases between the two ends. CDR3 DNA: TGTGCCAGCTTGGGACACCTCCAAGAGACCCAGTACTTC. Its protein is CASLGHLQETQYF.

This clonotype came up a few times. This sequence joins TRBV12-3 or TRBV12-4 and TRBJ2-7; 10 bases fit TRBD2. The CDR3 length is 14 residues. J gave up 0 bases and V 8 bases, and 4 bases lay outside the gene matches. The CDR3 DNA follows: TGTGCCAGCCGCACTAGCGGGAACTCCTACGAGCAGTACTTC. It yields the protein CASRTSGNSYEQYF.

The table lists this clonotype with a few counts. The chain combines TRBV15 with TRBJ1-5, with 9 bases identical to TRBD1. J lost 5 bases, V lost 4 bases, and 6 bases had no gene match. The CDR3 runs 15 residues. Germline loops: CDR1 LNHNV, CDR2 YYDKDF (reference sequence). In DNA form, the CDR3 reads TGTGCCACCAGCAATAGACAGGGGGAGGATCAGCCCCAGCATTTT. This sequence encodes CATSNRQGEDQPQHF.

This clonotype was picked up a small number of times. V usage is TRBV14 and J usage is TRBJ2-2; D might be TRBD1 (6 bases). This CDR3 has 14 residues. CDR1 is SGHDN and CDR2 is FVKESK in the germline V gene. Trimming stripped 6 bases from V and 2 bases from J, with 10 bases between. CDR3 region: CASRRDTNTGELFF. The CDR3 bases are TGTGCCAGCAGACGGGACACTAACACCGGGGAGCTGTTTTTT.

This clonotype was detected a few times. The genes are TRBV12-3 or TRBV12-4 and TRBJ1-1; D is perhaps TRBD1 (6 bases). This CDR3 has 13 amino acids. V lost 6 bases and J 5 bases, leaving 13 bases between the germline ends. The CDR3 sequence is CASSYGGRTEAFF. Written as DNA, the CDR3 is TGTGCCAGCAGCTATGGGGGGCGGACTGAAGCTTTCTTT.

This chain connects TRBV7-2 to TRBJ1-4, with D possibly TRBD1 on 5 matching bases. CDR1 is SGHTA, CDR2 FQGNSA, per germline. The CDR3 is made up of 14 amino acids. Trimming removed 1 base from V and 6 bases from J, with 9 bases in between. Here the CDR3 DNA reads TGTGCCAGCAGCTTAGGGGGGGAGGATGAAAAACTGTTTTTT. It is translated as CASSLGGEDEKLFF.

This clonotype was picked up a small number of times. The chain joins TRBV29-1 to TRBJ1-4, with D perhaps matching TRBD1 (5 bases). CDR1 and CDR2 (germline): SQVTM, ANQGSEA. This CDR3 has 15 amino acids. V dropped 0 bases and J dropped 6 bases, with 14 bases sitting between them. CDR3 amino acids: CSVEDPGGSDEKLFF. For the CDR3, the DNA is TGCAGCGTTGAAGATCCGGGGGGTTCGGATGAAAAACTGTTTTTT.

The chain couples TRBV4-1 to TRBJ2-5; 10 nucleotides align to TRBD1. V gave up 1 base and J gave up 7 bases; unmatched junction bases: 6. In germline, CDR1 is MGHRA, CDR2 YSYEKL. The CDR3 consists of 15 residues. CDR3 sequence (DNA): TGCGCCAGCAGCCAAGGGACAGGGGGATGGGGGACCCAGTACTTC. Its protein product is CASSQGTGGWGTQYF.

The gene calls are TRBV4-2 and TRBJ2-3, with D possibly being TRBD2 (7 bases). Between the trimmed V and J ends, which lost 4 bases and 5 bases, there was a span of 22 bases. CDR1 is LGHNA and CDR2 is YNFKEQ in the germline V gene. The CDR3 runs 17 residues. The CDR3 reads CASSPESRGARRDTQYF. The CDR3 DNA reads as TGTGCCAGCAGCCCAGAGTCCCGGGGGGCCCGTAGAGATACGCAGTATTTT.

A few counts support this clonotype. V and J are TRBV7-8 and TRBJ2-2; D gene unclear. The CDR3 covers 16 residues. Trimming cost V 11 bases and J 10 bases, with 29 bases left between them. Germline V lookup: CDR1 SGHVS, CDR2 FQNEAQ. This CDR3 is CADSGLAYPHEEELFF. The CDR3 DNA is TGTGCCGACTCGGGCCTTGCCTATCCCCATGAGGAGGAGCTGTTTTTT. The full variable domain, rest sourced from reference TRBV7-8 and TRBJ2-2, is GAGVSQSPRYKVAKRGQDVALRCDPISGHVSLFWYQQALGQGPEFLTYFQNEAQLDKSGLPSDRFFAERPEGSVSTLKIQRTQQEDSAVYLCADSGLAYPHEEELFFGEGSRLTVL.